The following is a T cell receptor beta chain sequence with its context. Its antigen remains unidentified. J was trimmed by 7 bases and V by 0 bases; bases with no gene match: 2. Per the germline V gene, CDR1 is SGHVS and CDR2 is FQNEAQ. CDR3 size: 13 residues. These data belong to a study of cytomegalovirus exposure and HLA in healthy donors. Study conclusions and caveats: Earlier analysis found most TCR beta V segments productive about 87% or about 30% of the time. Later analysis placed DRB1 highest and HLA-C lowest in TCR association rates, which differed by HLA locus.

Use of 60 Vbeta and 13 Jbeta primers characterized the PCR. Produced via immunoSEQ multiplex PCR; TCRdb's table is partial and in-frame only. The data contain about 160,000 clones, approximately 80% of them seen just once; the ten biggest clones take up about 4.6%. The clonotype originates from a man aged 35 to 55 in good health and CMV-seronegative. The V gene is TRBV7-8, the J gene TRBJ1-2; 7 bases match TRBD1. The sequenced material came from PBMCs. The CDR3 DNA is TGTGCCAGCAGCTTAGCGACAGGGAGTGGCTACACCTTC. This codes for CASSLATGSGYTF.